This is a list of T cell receptor beta chains from one sample in a study of regulatory T cells in long-lasting Graves disease. TCRdb recomputed calls from the multiplex PCR reads with MiXCR, one row per CDR3 protein. Counted here are about 450,000 distinct CDR3 sequences, 23% occurring once; the ten biggest clones make up approximately 26%. The specimen comprised peripheral blood mononuclear cells (PBMCs), sampled when the disease was refractory, from a patient treated with antithyroid drugs. The receptors derive from a female donor with Graves disease. Both conserved end residues are part of each CDR3. Fields, in order: clone size, V gene, D gene, J gene, CDR3 DNA, CDR3 protein. The D gene is left open where the match is weak. Clone size is not always given. Where it is, it says once, few, many or a class for expanded clones.

clone size: .
V gene: TRBV29-1
D gene: TRBD1
J gene: TRBJ2-2
CDR3 DNA: TGCAGCGTTGCAGGGGGCCCAAACACCGGGGAGCTGTTTTTT
CDR3 protein: CSVAGGPNTGELFF

clone size: many
V gene: TRBV30
D gene: TRBD2
J gene: TRBJ2-2
CDR3 DNA: TGTGCCTGGAATGAAGCGGGAGCCACCGGGGAGCTGTTTTTT
CDR3 protein: CAWNEAGATGELFF

clone size: .
V gene: TRBV11-2
D gene: TRBD1
J gene: TRBJ1-3
CDR3 DNA: TGTGCCAGCAGCCTCGAAACGACAGGGATCTCAAACACCATATATTTT
CDR3 protein: CASSLETTGISNTIYF

clone size: many
V gene: TRBV6-2/TRBV6-3
D gene: .
J gene: TRBJ1-1
CDR3 DNA: TGTGCCAGCAGTTACCAGGGGTCGATCGCCACTGAAGCTTTCTTT
CDR3 protein: CASSYQGSIATEAFF

clone size: many
V gene: TRBV6-1
D gene: TRBD1
J gene: TRBJ2-5
CDR3 DNA: TGTGCCAGCAGTCCCCCGAGGGGGCTTAACCTCTTGGAGACCCAGTACTTC
CDR3 protein: CASSPPRGLNLLETQYF

clone size: .
V gene: TRBV28
D gene: TRBD2
J gene: TRBJ2-7
CDR3 DNA: TGTGCCAGCAGTCCCGGGCTAGCGGGAGGGCGTAACGAGCAGTACTTC
CDR3 protein: CASSPGLAGGRNEQYF

clone size: many
V gene: TRBV28
D gene: .
J gene: TRBJ1-5
CDR3 DNA: TGTGCCAGCAGTCCCGACAGACTTCAGCCCCAGCATTTT
CDR3 protein: CASSPDRLQPQHF

clone size: many
V gene: TRBV14
D gene: .
J gene: TRBJ1-4
CDR3 DNA: TGTGCCAGCAGCCAAGATGTAGCAGTCGGCGCAACTAATGAAAAACTGTTTTTT
CDR3 protein: CASSQDVAVGATNEKLFF

clone size: .
V gene: TRBV28
D gene: .
J gene: TRBJ2-4
CDR3 DNA: TGTGCCAGCAGTGAAGTTCCGGCCAGGGAGGACATTCAGTACTTC
CDR3 protein: CASSEVPAREDIQYF

clone size: many
V gene: TRBV2
D gene: .
J gene: TRBJ2-4
CDR3 DNA: TGTGCCAGCAGCCCCACAGGATTCAAAAACATTCAGTACTTC
CDR3 protein: CASSPTGFKNIQYF

clone size: many
V gene: TRBV12-3/TRBV12-4
D gene: .
J gene: TRBJ1-1
CDR3 DNA: TGTGCCAGCAGTTTAGTGGGGGGGGCAGGCACTGAAGCTTTCTTT
CDR3 protein: CASSLVGGAGTEAFF

clone size: many
V gene: TRBV2
D gene: .
J gene: TRBJ1-1
CDR3 DNA: TGTGCCAGACACGGGACTCCCCTCCCCAACACTGAAGCTTTCTTT
CDR3 protein: CARHGTPLPNTEAFF

clone size: .
V gene: TRBV30
D gene: .
J gene: TRBJ1-2
CDR3 DNA: TGTGCCTGCAGCCCAAGGGGCTACACCTTC
CDR3 protein: CACSPRGYTF

clone size: few
V gene: TRBV19
D gene: .
J gene: TRBJ2-5
CDR3 DNA: TGTGCCAGTAGTACAATGGAGAGCGCCCAAGAGACCCAGTACTTC
CDR3 protein: CASSTMESAQETQYF

clone size: .
V gene: TRBV5-1
D gene: .
J gene: TRBJ2-7
CDR3 DNA: TGCGCCAGCAGCTTCTCGACAAGGTACGAGCAGTACTTC
CDR3 protein: CASSFSTRYEQYF

clone size: many
V gene: TRBV15
D gene: .
J gene: TRBJ1-1
CDR3 DNA: TGTGCCACCAGCAGAGGGTTCGAATGGACTGAAGCTTTCTTT
CDR3 protein: CATSRGFEWTEAFF

clone size: many
V gene: TRBV5-1
D gene: TRBD2
J gene: TRBJ2-2
CDR3 DNA: TGCGCCAGCAGCTGGGGACTAGCGGGGAACACCGGGGAGCTGTTTTTT
CDR3 protein: CASSWGLAGNTGELFF

clone size: .
V gene: TRBV28
D gene: TRBD1
J gene: TRBJ2-7
CDR3 DNA: TGTGCCGGCAGTGGGCGGACAGGGCTCTCCTACGAGCAGTACTTC
CDR3 protein: CAGSGRTGLSYEQYF